This TCR beta chain came from a study of monozygotic twins with inflammatory bowel disease. Findings of the study overall: The existence of one strong signal or clonotype linked to IBD lacked support.

TCRdb reanalyzed the 5' RACE reads, giving one entry per CDR3 protein sequence and no DNA. This table holds about 300,000 distinct CDR3 sequences. Details on this clonotype: The antigen remains undetermined.

This CDR3 has 12 amino acids. This receptor was obtained from a human donor with ulcerative colitis or Crohn's disease, or a healthy co-twin of an affected twin (not recorded which). J is TRBJ1-1 and V is TRBV21-1. TRBV21-1 is a known pseudogene. Sequenced: blood. The CDR3 loop reads CASSCLNTETFF.